The clone carrying this T cell receptor (beta chain) has a handful of counts. Its specificity is not known. After removal of 1 base from V and 5 bases from J, the junction contained 1 base not matched to a gene. This CDR3 has 13 amino acids. Germline V gene lookup returns CDR1 SGHNT and CDR2 YYREEE (reference sequence). The investigators reverse transcribed all of the isolated RNA, so they sequenced expressed TCRB transcripts. Using immunoSEQ multiplex PCR, the repertoire was profiled, and TCRdb retains in-frame clones only, with some absent. The sample holds approximately 280,000 clones, over 14% seen once. This sample was taken from a study of beta chain features in type 1 diabetes. Overall study results and limits: The study found moderately but significantly shorter TCRB CDR3s in all four CD4+ subsets of Type 1 diabetes patients. Naive, central memory and Treg TCRB repertoires appeared more alike in patients than in healthy donors.

The sequence was collected from a man younger than 35 with type 1 diabetes. The specimen was naive CD4+ T cells from blood. This chain uses TRBV5-4 with TRBJ2-3; 7 nucleotides align to TRBD1. The DNA of the CDR3 is TGTGCCAGCAGCTTGACAGGGGTAGATACGCAGTATTTT. Protein: CASSLTGVDTQYF. The full variable domain, completed using reference TRBV5-4 and TRBJ2-3, is ETGVTQSPTHLIKTRGQQVTLRCSSQSGHNTVSWYQQALGQGPQFIFQYYREEENGRGNFPPRFSGLQFPNYSSELNVNALELDDSALYLCASSLTGVDTQYFGPGTRLTVL.